This T cell receptor (beta chain) originates from a study of naive and memory T cell subsets. Stated treatment: skin biopsy from PPD injection site in Mantoux-positive individual. Cells were not sorted; total RNA input targeted about 1 to 1000 ng. Individuals with a positive Mantoux test gave biopsies from PPD-injected skin. Alpha and beta constant region primers primed reverse transcription for blood and skin samples. TCRdb re-derived calls from the UMI-ligation and nested PCR reads in MiXCR, one entry per CDR3 protein. The table lists 15,000 to 20,000 distinct CDR3 sequences, 8% to 10% of them singletons, with approximately 7% in the top ten. This clonotype came up a few times. The junction departs from germline at one end; a sequencing error may be responsible. Germline lookup yields CDR1 DFQATT and CDR2 SNEGSKA (reference sequence). This CDR3 is built from 12 residues.

This rearrangement joins TRBV20-1 to TRBJ2-3; 9 nucleotides match TRBD2. The specimen was skin, collected from a tuberculin skin test site. This TCR was recovered from an adult in good health. In nucleotides, the CDR3 is TGCAGTGCTAGAGATCCGGGGCGGGGGGGAAATTTT. Protein product: CSARDPGRGGNF.